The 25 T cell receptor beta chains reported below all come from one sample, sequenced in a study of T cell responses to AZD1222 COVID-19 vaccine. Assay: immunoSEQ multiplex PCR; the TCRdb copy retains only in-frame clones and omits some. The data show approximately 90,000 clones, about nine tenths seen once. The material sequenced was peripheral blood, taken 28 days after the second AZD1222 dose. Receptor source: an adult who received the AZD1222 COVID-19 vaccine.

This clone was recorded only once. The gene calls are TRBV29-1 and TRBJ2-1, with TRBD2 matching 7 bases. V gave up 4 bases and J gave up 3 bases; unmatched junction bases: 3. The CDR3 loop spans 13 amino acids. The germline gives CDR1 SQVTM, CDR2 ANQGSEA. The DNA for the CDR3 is TGCAGCGTTGGGGGGGGAGGCTACAATGAGCAGTTCTTC. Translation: CSVGGGGYNEQFF.

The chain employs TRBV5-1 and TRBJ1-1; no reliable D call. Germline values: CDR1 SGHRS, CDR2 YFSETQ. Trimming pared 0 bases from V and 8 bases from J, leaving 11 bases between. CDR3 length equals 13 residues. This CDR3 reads CASSLDFSPEAFF. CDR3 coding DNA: TGCGCCAGCAGCTTGGACTTCAGTCCCGAAGCTTTCTTT.

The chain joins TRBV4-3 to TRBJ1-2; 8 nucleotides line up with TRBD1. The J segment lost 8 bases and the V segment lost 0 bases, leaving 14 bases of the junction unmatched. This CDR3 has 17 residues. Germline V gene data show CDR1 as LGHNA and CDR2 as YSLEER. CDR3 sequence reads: CASSQEFPRTGIGGYTF. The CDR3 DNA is TGCGCCAGCAGCCAAGAATTTCCGAGGACAGGGATAGGGGGCTACACCTTC.

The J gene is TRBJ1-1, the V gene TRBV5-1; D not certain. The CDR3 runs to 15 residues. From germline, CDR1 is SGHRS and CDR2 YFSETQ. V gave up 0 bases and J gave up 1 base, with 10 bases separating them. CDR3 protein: CASSLVGAQNTEAFF. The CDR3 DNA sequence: TGCGCCAGCAGCTTGGTGGGAGCCCAGAACACTGAAGCTTTCTTT.

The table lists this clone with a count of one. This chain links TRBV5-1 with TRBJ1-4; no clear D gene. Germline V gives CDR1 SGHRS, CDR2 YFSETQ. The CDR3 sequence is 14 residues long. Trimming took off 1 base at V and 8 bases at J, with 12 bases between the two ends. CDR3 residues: CASSLPPQEEKLFF. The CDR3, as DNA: TGCGCCAGCAGCTTGCCACCTCAGGAGGAAAAACTGTTTTTT.

CDR3 region: CAWMGQVYGNTIYF. DNA of the CDR3: TGTGCCTGGATGGGACAGGTTTATGGAAACACCATATATTTT. The V and J genes are TRBV30 and TRBJ1-3; 8 positions agree with TRBD1. With 4 bases clipped from V and 3 bases from J, the junction kept 5 bases outside the gene matches. Looked up from germline, CDR1 is GTSNPN and CDR2 is SVGIG (reference sequence). The CDR3 length is 14 residues.

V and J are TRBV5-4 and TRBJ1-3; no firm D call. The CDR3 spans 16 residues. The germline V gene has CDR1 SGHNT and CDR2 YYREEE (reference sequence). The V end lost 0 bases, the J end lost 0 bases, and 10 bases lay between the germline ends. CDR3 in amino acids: CASSLDRGSSGNTIYF. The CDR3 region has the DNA TGTGCCAGCAGCTTGGATAGAGGGAGCTCTGGAAACACCATATATTTT.

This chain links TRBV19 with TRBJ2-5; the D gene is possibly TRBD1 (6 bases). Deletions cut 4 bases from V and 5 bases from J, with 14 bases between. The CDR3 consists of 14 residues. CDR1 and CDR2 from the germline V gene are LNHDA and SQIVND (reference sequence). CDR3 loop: CASSRPGQWETQYF. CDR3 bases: TGTGCCAGTAGTAGACCGGGACAATGGGAGACCCAGTACTTC.

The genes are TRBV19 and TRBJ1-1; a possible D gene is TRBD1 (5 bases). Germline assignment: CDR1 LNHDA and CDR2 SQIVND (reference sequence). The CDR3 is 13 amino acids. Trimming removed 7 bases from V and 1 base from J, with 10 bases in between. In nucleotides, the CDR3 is TGTGCCAGTACCTACAGGAGGAACACTGAAGCTTTCTTT. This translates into CASTYRRNTEAFF.

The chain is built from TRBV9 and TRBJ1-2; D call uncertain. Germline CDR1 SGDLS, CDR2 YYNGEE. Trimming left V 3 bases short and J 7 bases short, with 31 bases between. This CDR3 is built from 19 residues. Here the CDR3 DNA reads TGTGCCAGCAGCGGAACCGGCTCGCGGACCAAATCTAATCTTGGTGGCTACACCTTC. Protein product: CASSGTGSRTKSNLGGYTF.

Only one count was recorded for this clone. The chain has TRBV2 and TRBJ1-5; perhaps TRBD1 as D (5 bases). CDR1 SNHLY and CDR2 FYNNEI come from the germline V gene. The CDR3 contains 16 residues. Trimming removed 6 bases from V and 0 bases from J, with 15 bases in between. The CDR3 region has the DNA TGTGCCAGCAGCGGGCGGGGACCAAATAGCAATCAGCCCCAGCATTTT. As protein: CASSGRGPNSNQPQHF.

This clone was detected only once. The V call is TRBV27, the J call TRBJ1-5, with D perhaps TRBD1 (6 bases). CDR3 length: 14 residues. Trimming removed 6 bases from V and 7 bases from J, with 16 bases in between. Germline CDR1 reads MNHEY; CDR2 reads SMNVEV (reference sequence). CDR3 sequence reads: CASRGTGFWQPQHF. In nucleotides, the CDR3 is TGTGCCAGCAGAGGAACAGGGTTCTGGCAGCCCCAGCATTTT.

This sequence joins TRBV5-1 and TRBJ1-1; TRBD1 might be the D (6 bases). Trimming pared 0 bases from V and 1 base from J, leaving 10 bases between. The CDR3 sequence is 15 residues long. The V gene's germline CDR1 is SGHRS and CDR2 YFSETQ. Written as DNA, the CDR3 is TGCGCCAGCAGCTTGGTGGGGGCCAAGAACACTGAAGCTTTCTTT. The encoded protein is CASSLVGAKNTEAFF.

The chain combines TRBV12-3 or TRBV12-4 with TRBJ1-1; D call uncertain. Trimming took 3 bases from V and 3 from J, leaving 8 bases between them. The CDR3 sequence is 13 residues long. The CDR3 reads CASSFSFDTEAFF. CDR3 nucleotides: TGTGCCAGCAGTTTTTCATTCGACACTGAAGCTTTCTTT.

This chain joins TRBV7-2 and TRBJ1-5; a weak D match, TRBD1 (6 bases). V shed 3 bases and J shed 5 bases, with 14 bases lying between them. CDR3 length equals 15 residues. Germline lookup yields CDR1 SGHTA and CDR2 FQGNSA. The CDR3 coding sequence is TGTGCCAGCAGCTTGGTACAGGGTAGGGATCAGCCCCAGCATTTT. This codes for CASSLVQGRDQPQHF.

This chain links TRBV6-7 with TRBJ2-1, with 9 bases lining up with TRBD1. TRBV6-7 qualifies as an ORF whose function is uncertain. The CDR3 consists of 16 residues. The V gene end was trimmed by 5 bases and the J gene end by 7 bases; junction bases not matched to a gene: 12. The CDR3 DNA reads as TGTGCCAGCAGTCCTCAATACGGGGACAGGGAGAATGAGCAGTTCTTC. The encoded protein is CASSPQYGDRENEQFF.

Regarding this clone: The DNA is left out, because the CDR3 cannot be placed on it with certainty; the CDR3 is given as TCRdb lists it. The CDR3 region is CASAPYFGSGANVLTF. The chain combines TRBV21-1 with TRBJ2-6; the table gives TRBD2 as D, unverified against the DNA. TRBV21-1 is a pseudogene locus. The CDR3 is 16 amino acids in total, end residues counted.

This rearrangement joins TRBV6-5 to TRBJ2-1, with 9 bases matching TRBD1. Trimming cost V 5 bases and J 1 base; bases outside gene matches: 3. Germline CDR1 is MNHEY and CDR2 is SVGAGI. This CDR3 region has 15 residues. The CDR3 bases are TGTGCCAGCAGTCAGACAGGGGGGTCCTACAATGAGCAGTTCTTC. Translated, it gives CASSQTGGSYNEQFF.

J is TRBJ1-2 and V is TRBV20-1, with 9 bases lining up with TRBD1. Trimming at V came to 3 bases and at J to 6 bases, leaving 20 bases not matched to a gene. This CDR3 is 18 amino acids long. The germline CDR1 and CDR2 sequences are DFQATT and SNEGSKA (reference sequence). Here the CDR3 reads CSASGGDGTGQGKDGYTF. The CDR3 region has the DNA TGCAGTGCTAGTGGGGGGGACGGGACAGGGCAGGGTAAGGATGGCTACACCTTC.

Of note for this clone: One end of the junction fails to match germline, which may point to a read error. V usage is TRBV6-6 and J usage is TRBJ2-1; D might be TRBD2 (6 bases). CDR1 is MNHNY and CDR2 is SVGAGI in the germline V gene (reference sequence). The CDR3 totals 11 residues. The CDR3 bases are TGTGCCAGCACCAACCTCGGGACTCTGGTCTTC. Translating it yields CASTNLGTLVF.

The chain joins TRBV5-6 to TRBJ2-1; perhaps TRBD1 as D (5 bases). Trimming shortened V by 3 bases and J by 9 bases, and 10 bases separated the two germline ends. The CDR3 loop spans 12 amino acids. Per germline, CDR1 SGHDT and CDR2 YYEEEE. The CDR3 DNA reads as TGTGCCAGCAGCTGGACACGTGGTGAGCAGTTCTTC. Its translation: CASSWTRGEQFF.

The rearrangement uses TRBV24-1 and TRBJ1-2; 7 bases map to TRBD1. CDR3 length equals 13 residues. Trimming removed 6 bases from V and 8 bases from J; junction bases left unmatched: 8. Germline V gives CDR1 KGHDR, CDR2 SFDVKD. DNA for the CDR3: TGTGCCACCAGTTCAGGGACAGATAGGGGCTACACCTTC. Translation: CATSSGTDRGYTF.

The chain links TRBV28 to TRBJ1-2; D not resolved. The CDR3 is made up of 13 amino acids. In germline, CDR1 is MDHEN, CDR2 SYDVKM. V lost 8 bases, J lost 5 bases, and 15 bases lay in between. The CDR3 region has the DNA TGTGCCAGCGACATGGGGATGGCGTATGGCTACACCTTC. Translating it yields CASDMGMAYGYTF.

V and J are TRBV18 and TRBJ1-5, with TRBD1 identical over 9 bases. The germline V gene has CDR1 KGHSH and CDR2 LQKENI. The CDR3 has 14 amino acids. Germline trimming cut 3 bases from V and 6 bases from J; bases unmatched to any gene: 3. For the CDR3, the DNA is TGTGCCAGCTCACCTAGACAGGGGGTTCAGCCCCAGCATTTT. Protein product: CASSPRQGVQPQHF.

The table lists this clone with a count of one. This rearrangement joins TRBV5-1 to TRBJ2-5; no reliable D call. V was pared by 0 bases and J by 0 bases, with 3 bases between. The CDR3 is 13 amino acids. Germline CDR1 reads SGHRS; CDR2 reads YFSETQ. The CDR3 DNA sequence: TGCGCCAGCAGCTTGGGTGACCAAGAGACCCAGTACTTC. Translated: CASSLGDQETQYF. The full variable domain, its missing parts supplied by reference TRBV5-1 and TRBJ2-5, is KAGVTQTPRYLIKTRGQQVTLSCSPISGHRSVSWYQQTPGQGLQFLFEYFSETQRNKGNFPGRFSGRQFSNSRSEMNVSTLELGDSALYLCASSLGDQETQYFGPGTRLLVL.